The 25 T cell receptor beta chains below come from one sample, sequenced in a study of Ad26.COV2.S vaccination and SARS-CoV-2 variants. The table came from immunoSEQ multiplex PCR; TCRdb's copy has only in-frame clones and leaves some out. This sample has 150,000 to 200,000 clones, with around nine tenths found just once. The specimen was peripheral blood, collected after recovery from COVID-19. These receptors came from a human donor who had recovered from COVID-19.

Only one count was recorded for this clone. The gene calls are TRBV18 and TRBJ2-2; the match to TRBD2 covers 8 bases. The V and J ends lost 2 bases and 7 bases, in that order; junction bases with no gene match: 3. Per germline, CDR1 KGHSH and CDR2 LQKENI. CDR3 length: 14 amino acids. The CDR3 nucleotides are TGTGCCAGCTCACCAAGCGGGAGTATCGGGGAGCTGTTTTTT. It specifies CASSPSGSIGELFF. Based on the CDR3 plus reference TRBV18 and TRBJ2-2, the full variable domain is NAGVMQNPRHLVRRRGQEARLRCSPMKGHSHVYWYRQLPEEGLKFMVYLQKENIIDESGMPKERFSAEFPKEGPSILRIQQVVRGDSAAYFCASSPSGSIGELFFGEGSRLTVL.

The chain has TRBV28 and TRBJ1-2; D remains unclear. CDR3 length: 13 residues. V gave up 6 bases and J gave up 6 bases, with 14 bases separating them. Germline loops: CDR1 MDHEN, CDR2 SYDVKM. In DNA form, the CDR3 reads TGTGCCAGCAGCCTGAGCCTGGACGATGGCTACACCTTC. Translated: CASSLSLDDGYTF.

This chain connects TRBV30 to TRBJ1-2, with 7 bases fitting TRBD1. CDR1 is GTSNPN and CDR2 is SVGIG in the germline V gene (reference sequence). This CDR3 has 15 amino acids. The V and J ends lost 0 bases and 8 bases, in that order; junction bases with no gene match: 12. CDR3: CAWSVLVGRTGGYTF. The DNA of the CDR3 is TGTGCCTGGAGTGTATTAGTCGGGAGGACAGGCGGCTACACCTTC.

The chain recombines TRBV7-3 with TRBJ2-2; TRBD1 matches at 9 bases. V was pared by 7 bases and J by 5 bases, with 8 bases of the junction left unmatched. Germline-derived CDR1 and CDR2 are SGHTA and FQGTGA. The CDR3 length is 15 residues. CDR3 sequence (DNA): TGTGCCAGCACCCCGACAGGGGGTGGGACCGGGGAGCTGTTTTTT. Translation gives CASTPTGGGTGELFF.

This clone was seen a few times. The chain links TRBV6-5 to TRBJ2-3; D uncertain. This CDR3 comprises 15 residues. V lost 2 bases and J lost 1, with 10 bases in between. Germline CDR1 reads MNHEY; CDR2 reads SVGAGI. CDR3 in DNA: TGTGCCAGCAGTTACAGTTTCGGTCGCACAGATACGCAGTATTTT. Encoded protein: CASSYSFGRTDTQYF.

This clone was detected only a few times. The chain links TRBV5-6 to TRBJ2-7; 8 bases map to TRBD2. Germline CDR1 SGHDT, CDR2 YYEEEE. With V trimmed by 0 bases and J by 8 bases, 13 bases remained unmatched. CDR3 length: 16 amino acids. CDR3 loop: CASSLGTSFSSPKQYF. The CDR3, as DNA: TGTGCCAGCAGCTTGGGGACTAGCTTCTCGAGCCCCAAGCAGTACTTC.

This clone has only one observation. This chain links TRBV12-3 or TRBV12-4 with TRBJ2-1, with a possible D match to TRBD2 (5 bases). The CDR3 is 12 amino acids. V lost 8 bases, J lost 4 bases, and 9 bases lay in between. This CDR3 reads CASSTRYNEQFF. The DNA for the CDR3 is TGTGCCAGCTCTACTAGGTACAATGAGCAGTTCTTC.

The chain recombines TRBV9 with TRBJ2-5; 13 bases fit TRBD2. V was pared by 3 bases and J by 2 bases, with 4 bases of the junction left unmatched. Per the germline V gene, CDR1 is SGDLS and CDR2 is YYNGEE. This CDR3 contains 16 residues. The CDR3 DNA sequence: TGTGCCAGCAGCGCCCGACTAGCGGGAGGTCAAGAGACCCAGTACTTC. Translation: CASSARLAGGQETQYF.

The V call is TRBV28, the J call TRBJ1-2, with D uncertain. With 4 bases removed from V and 4 bases from J, the gap between germline ends came to 7 bases. The CDR3 spans 12 residues. The germline V gene encodes CDR1 MDHEN and CDR2 SYDVKM. The DNA of the CDR3 is TGTGCCAGCAGTTCCTATGGCTATGGCTACACCTTC. Translated, it gives CASSSYGYGYTF.

The J gene is TRBJ2-1, the V gene TRBV6-1, with TRBD1 identical over 9 bases. The V gene's germline CDR1 is MNHNS and CDR2 SASEGT. Trimming at V came to 3 bases and at J to 9 bases, leaving 9 bases not matched to a gene. CDR3 length: 15 residues. The CDR3 region is CASSELPGQGFEQFF. CDR3 in DNA: TGTGCCAGCAGTGAGCTGCCGGGACAGGGATTTGAGCAGTTCTTC.

This clone was detected only a few times. The rearrangement joins TRBV12-3 or TRBV12-4 to TRBJ1-2; D uncertain. This CDR3 has 12 residues. The ends were cut back, 6 bases at V and 8 bases at J, with 13 bases in the middle. CDR3: CASSADWRGYTF. CDR3 DNA: TGTGCCAGCAGCGCGGACTGGCGGGGCTACACCTTC.

The sample holds one count of this clone. The chain recombines TRBV5-4 with TRBJ1-2, with 9 positions matching TRBD1. Trimming removed 4 bases from V and 4 bases from J; junction bases left unmatched: 8. The CDR3 loop spans 15 amino acids. Germline CDR1 reads SGHNT; CDR2 reads YYREEE (reference sequence). CDR3 amino acids: CASSAQQGAGYGYTF. CDR3 in DNA: TGTGCCAGCAGCGCCCAACAGGGGGCCGGCTATGGCTACACCTTC.

As for this clone: The germline gene is not matched at one end of the junction; a read error may be the cause. The CDR3 here is CASRYSYGTRQETQYF. The CDR3 DNA reads as TGTGCCAGCAGGTACTCCTATGGGACTAGGCAAGAGACCCAGTACTTC. This rearrangement joins TRBV6-5 to TRBJ2-5; 8 bases line up with TRBD2. This CDR3 comprises 16 residues. Germline CDR1 is MNHEY and CDR2 is SVGAGI.

This chain uses TRBV2 with TRBJ2-3; D is uncertain. The V gene lost 4 bases and the J gene lost 7 bases, with 3 bases spanning the gap. CDR1 SNHLY and CDR2 FYNNEI come from the germline V gene. The CDR3 is made up of 10 amino acids. The chain's CDR3 is CASSVHTQYF. CDR3 sequence (DNA): TGTGCCAGCAGTGTCCATACGCAGTATTTT.

The chain couples TRBV5-8 to TRBJ2-5; no definite D call. V shed 1 base and J shed 0 bases, with 4 bases lying between them. The length of the CDR3 is 13 residues. CDR1 and CDR2 from the germline V gene are SGHTS and YDEGEE. The CDR3 DNA is TGTGCCAGCAGCTTGAGGTACCAAGAGACCCAGTACTTC. Encoded protein: CASSLRYQETQYF.

The chain uses TRBV14 and TRBJ2-1, with D perhaps TRBD1 (6 bases). The V end lost 6 bases, the J end lost 7 bases, and 10 bases lay between the germline ends. CDR1 SGHDN and CDR2 FVKESK come from the germline V gene. CDR3 length: 12 amino acids. The CDR3 protein is CASRGGVNEQFF. CDR3 DNA sequence: TGTGCCAGCAGAGGGGGTGTAAATGAGCAGTTCTTC. Supplemented by reference TRBV14 and TRBJ2-1, the full variable domain reads EAGVTQFPSHSVIEKGQTVTLRCDPISGHDNLYWYRRVMGKEIKFLLHFVKESKQDESGMPNNRFLAERTGGTYSTLKVQPAELEDSGVYFCASRGGVNEQFFGPGTRLTVL.

V and J are TRBV5-1 and TRBJ2-3; 11 bases are a match to TRBD2. Per germline, CDR1 SGHRS and CDR2 YFSETQ. The CDR3 totals 17 residues. J lost 2 bases, V lost 0 bases, and 5 bases had no gene match. CDR3 in amino acids: CASSLAGTSGNTDTQYF. The DNA for the CDR3 is TGCGCCAGCAGCTTGGCCGGGACTAGCGGAAACACAGATACGCAGTATTTT.

The CDR3 sequence: CATSREGGKLFF. The CDR3 coding sequence is TGTGCCACCTCACGGGAAGGAGGAAAACTGTTTTTT. The chain couples TRBV24-1 to TRBJ1-4; no clear D gene. Trimming took off 9 bases at V and 10 bases at J, with 14 bases between the two ends. The CDR3 has 12 residues. Looked up from germline, CDR1 is KGHDR and CDR2 is SFDVKD.

In its sample, this clone was seen once. This chain connects TRBV18 to TRBJ2-2; 8 positions match TRBD1. Per the germline V gene, CDR1 is KGHSH and CDR2 is LQKENI. Trimming cost V 5 bases and J 5 bases; bases outside gene matches: 10. CDR3 size: 16 residues. CDR3 loop: CASSTRQGSETGELFF. In DNA form, the CDR3 reads TGTGCCAGCTCAACTAGACAGGGGAGCGAGACCGGGGAGCTGTTTTTT. The full variable domain, its missing parts supplied by reference TRBV18 and TRBJ2-2, is NAGVMQNPRHLVRRRGQEARLRCSPMKGHSHVYWYRQLPEEGLKFMVYLQKENIIDESGMPKERFSAEFPKEGPSILRIQQVVRGDSAAYFCASSTRQGSETGELFFGEGSRLTVL.

The gene calls are TRBV6-6 and TRBJ1-5; D unresolved. The CDR3 runs 13 residues. The germline V and J ends were trimmed by 8 bases and 3 bases, with 11 bases remaining between them. CDR1 and CDR2 (germline): MNHNY, SVGAGI (reference sequence). CDR3 nucleotides: TGTGCCAGCGGCGACGGGAACAATCAGCCCCAGCATTTT. Its translation is CASGDGNNQPQHF.

This clone showed up just a few times. This chain joins TRBV11-3 and TRBJ2-7; D not resolved. Trimming removed 4 bases at V and 5 bases at J, with 12 bases between. This CDR3 spans 13 amino acids. CDR1 and CDR2 (germline): SGHNT, YENEEA. Here the CDR3 DNA reads TGTGCCAGCAGCTCCAAGTTCCCCCACGAGCAGTACTTC. Translated: CASSSKFPHEQYF.

The chain joins TRBV5-8 to TRBJ2-7; TRBD1 aligns across 7 bases. Germline V lookup: CDR1 SGHTS, CDR2 YDEGEE. V lost 2 bases, J lost 3 bases, and 2 bases stayed unmatched. The CDR3 has 13 amino acids. The CDR3 is CASSLDRVYEQYF. CDR3 nucleotide sequence: TGTGCCAGCAGCTTAGACAGGGTCTACGAGCAGTACTTC.

The V gene is TRBV6-5, the J gene TRBJ1-2; 11 bases match TRBD1. Trimming at V came to 0 bases and at J to 8 bases, leaving 8 bases not matched to a gene. The CDR3 is 16 amino acids. The germline gives CDR1 MNHEY, CDR2 SVGAGI. The CDR3 nucleotides are TGTGCCAGCAGTTACTCAGGACAGGGGGCGCATAACGGCTACACCTTC. It is translated as CASSYSGQGAHNGYTF.

CDR3: CASSIGQTEAFF. Here the CDR3 DNA reads TGTGCCAGTAGTATCGGACAGACCGAAGCTTTCTTT. V gene TRBV19 combines with J gene TRBJ1-1, with a possible D match to TRBD1 (6 bases). CDR3 size: 12 residues. V was clipped by 3 bases and J by 8 bases, with 10 bases between them. The germline CDR1 and CDR2 sequences are LNHDA and SQIVND (reference sequence).

J is TRBJ2-7 and V is TRBV7-6; 9 bases map to TRBD1. Germline CDR1 and CDR2: SGHVS and FNYEAQ. This CDR3 contains 15 residues. The junction had 12 bases not matched to a gene; V was cut back by 5 bases and J by 7 bases. CDR3 amino acids: CASSPSGTGSGEQYF. CDR3 DNA sequence: TGTGCCAGCAGCCCCTCGGGGACAGGGTCTGGTGAGCAGTACTTC. Filled out from reference TRBV7-6 and TRBJ2-7, the complete variable domain reads GAGVSQSPRYKVTKRGQDVALRCDPISGHVSLYWYRQALGQGPEFLTYFNYEAQQDKSGLPNDRFSAERPEGSISTLTIQRTEQRDSAMYRCASSPSGTGSGEQYFGPGTRLTVT.